These 17 T cell receptor beta chains were all obtained from the same sample, sequenced in a study of cytomegalovirus exposure and HLA in healthy donors. Libraries were prepared by immunoSEQ multiplex PCR; TCRdb keeps only in-frame clonotypes and omits some of them. The table shows 160,000 or so clones, with 88% occurring only once. Source material: PBMCs. Receptors were obtained from a man aged 18 to 29 in good health and CMV-seronegative.

The genes are TRBV21-1 and TRBJ1-5. TRBV21-1 is a pseudogene locus. The CDR3 length is 14 residues. The CDR3 here is CASSSPDGDQPQHF. DNA of the CDR3: TGTGCCAGCAGCTCCCCGGACGGGGATCAGCCCCAGCATTTT.

The V gene is TRBV25-1, the J gene TRBJ2-2; 9 bases map to TRBD1. This CDR3 has 16 amino acids. After removal of 8 bases from V and 4 bases from J, the junction contained 11 bases not matched to a gene. Per germline, CDR1 MGHDK and CDR2 SYGVNS. The CDR3 is CASGVNRGLGTGELFF. As DNA, the CDR3 is TGTGCCAGCGGAGTGAACAGGGGGCTGGGCACCGGGGAGCTGTTTTTT.

The chain joins TRBV4-1 to TRBJ1-2, with TRBD1 matching over 9 bases. V was clipped by 1 base and J by 6 bases; unmatched bases: 3. Germline V gene sequence: CDR1 MGHRA, CDR2 YSYEKL. The CDR3 consists of 14 residues. CDR3 loop: CASSQGTGANGYTF. CDR3 in DNA: TGCGCCAGCAGCCAAGGGACAGGGGCTAATGGCTACACCTTC.

The CDR3 region is CASSSSGAMNTGELFF. Written as DNA, the CDR3 is TGTGCCAGCAGTTCTAGCGGGGCCATGAACACCGGGGAGCTGTTTTTT. The rearrangement uses TRBV28 and TRBJ2-2, with 9 bases fitting TRBD2. The germline gives CDR1 MDHEN, CDR2 SYDVKM. The J segment lost 1 base and the V segment lost 4 bases, leaving 4 bases of the junction unmatched. The CDR3 is 16 amino acids.

This chain joins TRBV27 and TRBJ2-1, with 11 bases identical to TRBD2. Germline V gives CDR1 MNHEY, CDR2 SMNVEV (reference sequence). This CDR3 contains 16 residues. V trimming: 3 bases; J trimming: 4 bases; junction bases outside the gene matches: 5. Written as DNA, the CDR3 is TGTGCCAGCAGTTTCGGAGGGACTAGCGGATACAATGAGCAGTTCTTC. Protein product: CASSFGGTSGYNEQFF.

This chain uses TRBV5-4 with TRBJ1-4, with 9 positions matching TRBD1. J was trimmed by 8 bases and V by 4 bases; bases with no gene match: 9. Per the germline V gene, CDR1 is SGHNT and CDR2 is YYREEE (reference sequence). CDR3 length: 15 amino acids. For the CDR3, the DNA is TGTGCCAGCAGCCTTTCACAGGGGGCAGGGGAAAAACTGTTTTTT. This translates into CASSLSQGAGEKLFF.

This sequence joins TRBV13 and TRBJ1-2; no reliable D call. The germline CDR1 and CDR2 sequences are PRHDT and FYEKMQ (reference sequence). The V end was cut by 4 bases, the J end by 8 bases, with 14 bases between. This CDR3 is 13 amino acids long. CDR3 region: CASSSRSGYGYTF. The CDR3 DNA is TGTGCCAGCAGCTCGAGGTCGGGTTACGGCTACACCTTC. The full variable domain, with the rest looked up from reference TRBV13 and TRBJ1-2, is AAGVIQSPRHLIKEKRETATLKCYPIPRHDTVYWYQQGPGQDPQFLISFYEKMQSDKGSIPDRFSAQQFSDYHSELNMSSLELGDSALYFCASSSRSGYGYTFGSGTRLTVV.

In this sample, this clone turned up once. V and J are TRBV4-1 and TRBJ2-7; 9 nucleotides agree with TRBD1. This CDR3 is built from 17 residues. With 4 bases clipped from V and 5 bases from J, the junction kept 15 bases outside the gene matches. Germline V CDR1 and CDR2: MGHRA, YSYEKL. CDR3 residues: CASSLPALRTGAHEQYF. The DNA of the CDR3 is TGCGCCAGCAGCCTCCCCGCCCTTCGGACAGGGGCCCACGAGCAGTACTTC.

This rearrangement joins TRBV4-3 to TRBJ2-3, with 9 bases matching TRBD1. This CDR3 is 18 amino acids long. Germline trimming cut 1 base from V and 2 bases from J; bases unmatched to any gene: 10. Germline-derived CDR1 and CDR2 are LGHNA and YSLEER. CDR3 residues: CASSQGPWDRDSTDTQYF. DNA for the CDR3: TGCGCCAGCAGCCAAGGCCCTTGGGACAGGGATTCCACAGATACGCAGTATTTT.

The chain links TRBV6-1 to TRBJ2-5; 9 nucleotides agree with TRBD1. Germline lookup yields CDR1 MNHNS and CDR2 SASEGT. J gave up 4 bases and V 3 bases, and 3 bases lay outside the gene matches. The CDR3 extends over 14 amino acids. This CDR3 reads CASSDLTGGETQYF. The CDR3, as DNA: TGTGCCAGCAGTGACCTGACAGGGGGAGAGACCCAGTACTTC.

This chain links TRBV5-4 with TRBJ2-2; the D is unclear. Germline-derived CDR1 and CDR2 are SGHNT and YYREEE (reference sequence). Trimming took 7 bases from V and 0 from J, leaving 13 bases between them. The CDR3 sequence is 15 residues long. The CDR3 DNA reads as TGTGCCAGCTACGCTCTAGGCCCGAACACCGGGGAGCTGTTTTTT. Translation gives CASYALGPNTGELFF.

The V gene is TRBV11-2, the J gene TRBJ1-1; 9 bases line up with TRBD1. The CDR3 spans 14 residues. Trimming at V came to 6 bases and at J to 6 bases, leaving 8 bases not matched to a gene. The germline gives CDR1 SGHAT, CDR2 FQNNGV. The CDR3 loop reads CASSRGTGWPEAFF. CDR3 bases: TGTGCCAGCAGTCGCGGGACAGGGTGGCCTGAAGCTTTCTTT.

This rearrangement joins TRBV28 to TRBJ2-1; 8 positions agree with TRBD1. The CDR3 spans 17 residues. Germline V gene lookup returns CDR1 MDHEN and CDR2 SYDVKM. J gave up 6 bases and V 6 bases, and 16 bases lay outside the gene matches. The CDR3 spells CASSPAGHTGGSNEQFF. The CDR3 bases are TGTGCCAGCAGCCCTGCCGGTCATACAGGGGGTAGCAATGAGCAGTTCTTC. The full variable domain, its missing parts supplied by reference TRBV28 and TRBJ2-1, is DVKVTQSSRYLVKRTGEKVFLECVQDMDHENMFWYRQDPGLGLRLIYFSYDVKMKEKGDIPEGYSVSREKKERFSLILESASTNQTSMYLCASSPAGHTGGSNEQFFGPGTRLTVL.

The rearrangement uses TRBV5-1 and TRBJ2-5; 7 bases align to TRBD2. Trimming at V came to 5 bases and at J to 0 bases, leaving 13 bases not matched to a gene. The CDR3 runs 17 residues. The germline CDR1 and CDR2 sequences are SGHRS and YFSETQ. CDR3 region: CASRHRLAEVYQETQYF. In nucleotides, the CDR3 is TGCGCCAGCAGACATCGTCTAGCGGAAGTGTACCAAGAGACCCAGTACTTC.

The J gene is TRBJ2-5, the V gene TRBV10-2; D is undetermined. There are 13 residues in the CDR3. V was clipped by 4 bases and J by 3 bases, with 9 bases between them. The germline V gene encodes CDR1 WSHSY and CDR2 SAAADI. The CDR3 DNA reads TGCGCCAGCAGTGTATACAGAGAAGAGACCCAGTACTTC. It encodes CASSVYREETQYF.

The V gene is TRBV4-1, the J gene TRBJ2-1; D is uncertain. CDR3 length: 14 amino acids. The germline V gene encodes CDR1 MGHRA and CDR2 YSYEKL. Trimming pared 5 bases from V and 8 bases from J, leaving 16 bases between. The CDR3 DNA reads TGCGCCAGCAGCTCACCCCCAGGCGCCGATGAGCAGTTCTTC. Its translation is CASSSPPGADEQFF.

V gene TRBV6-5 combines with J gene TRBJ1-4; 7 positions agree with TRBD1. Trimming removed 6 bases from V and 4 bases from J; junction bases left unmatched: 5. Looked up from germline, CDR1 is MNHEY and CDR2 is SVGAGI. The CDR3 runs to 14 residues. Here the CDR3 reads CASSHRDSNEKLFF. CDR3 bases: TGTGCCAGCAGCCATCGGGACAGTAATGAAAAACTGTTTTTT.